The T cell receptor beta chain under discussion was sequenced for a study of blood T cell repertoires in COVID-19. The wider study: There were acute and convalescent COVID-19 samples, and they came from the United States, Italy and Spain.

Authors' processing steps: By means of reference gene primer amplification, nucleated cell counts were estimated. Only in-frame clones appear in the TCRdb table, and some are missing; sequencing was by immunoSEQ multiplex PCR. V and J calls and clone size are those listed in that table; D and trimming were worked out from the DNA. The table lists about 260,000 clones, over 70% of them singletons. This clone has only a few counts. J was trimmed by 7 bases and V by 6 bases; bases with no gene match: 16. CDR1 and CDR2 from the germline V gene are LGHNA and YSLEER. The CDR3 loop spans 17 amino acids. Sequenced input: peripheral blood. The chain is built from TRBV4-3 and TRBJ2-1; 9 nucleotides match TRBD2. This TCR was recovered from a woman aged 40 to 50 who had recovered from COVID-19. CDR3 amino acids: CASSPGGAGGRVNEQFF. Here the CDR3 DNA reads TGCGCCAGCAGTCCCGGGGGAGCGGGGGGCCGGGTAAATGAGCAGTTCTTC.